This T cell receptor beta chain was retrieved from a study of OX40 agonist ivuxolimab in advanced cancers. Study-wide context: Ivuxolimab, which targeted the costimulatory receptor OX40 (CD134), was an agonistic, fully human IgG2 monoclonal antibody. In the dose-escalation cohort, 75% to 90% of patients were male, and the mean age was approximately 60 years with a range of roughly 20 to 85. Patients were allowed to have had prior anti-PD-1, anti-PD-L1 or anti-CTLA-4 therapy, and 40% of the dose-escalation patients had previously received checkpoint inhibitors. Partial responses were achieved by three dose-escalation patients, of whom one had hepatocellular carcinoma and two had cutaneous melanoma. Intravenous ivuxolimab was administered to patients every 2 weeks at six dose levels: 0.01, 0.1, 0.3, 1.5, 3 and 10 mg/kg. Of the approximately 53 patients in dose escalation, some 20 had hepatocellular carcinoma, about 15 had melanoma, 9 had renal cell carcinoma and 9 had head and neck cancer. The monotherapy dose-escalation portion (N ≈ 52 patients) of the phase I ivuxolimab trial is reported in the paper. Peripheral TCRbeta sequencing aimed to test whether ivuxolimab altered TCR sequence diversity and caused clonal T-cell expansion.

Patients with a history of autoimmune disease or receiving systemic immunosuppression were excluded from the trial. Peripheral blood for TCR sequencing was collected from all dose cohorts at baseline, on cycle 4 day 1, and on cycle 7 day 1. The samples were taken from a phase I, first-in-human, multicenter, open-label dose-escalation trial of ivuxolimab. The trial enrolled adults with locally advanced or metastatic head and neck squamous cell, hepatocellular, melanoma or renal cell carcinoma. Before TCR sequencing, CD4+ and CD8+ T cells were separately sorted from peripheral blood. V and J are truncated by 3 bases and 0 bases respectively, leaving an intervening sequence of 8 bases. CDR1 and CDR2 are read off the germline V gene as SGDLS and YYNGEE. From cysteine to phenylalanine, the CDR3 is 14 amino acids long. Only the CDR3 portion is preserved as DNA: 42 bases, with reading frame beginning at the first base.

Genomic DNA was extracted from sorted cells for sequencing of the TCRbeta CDR3 region. The immunoSEQ Assay was used for sequencing of TCRbeta CDR3 regions. TCRdb carries this immuneACCESS record with in-frame sequences only. Its versions omit some clonotypes, under half of them owing to an unresolved V gene in the studies checked, with the rest unexplained. The sample profile shows some 86,000 clones; approximately 94% of them were found once. Of the sample, over 9% is held by the ten largest clones. As concerns this clone: The specificity of this receptor is unknown. It has no much larger one-base neighbor in the sample; base qualities were not kept.

The study at large found these results: At doses from 0.1 to 3.0 mg/kg, clonal expansion was seen in both CD4+ and CD8+ blood T cells between baseline and week 6. In the 0.1-3.0 mg/kg groups, partial responders had among the lowest normalized peripheral clonal expansion, particularly in CD8+ T cells. Low levels of normalized T-cell clonal expansion were also seen in some patients who did not respond. Antigen specificity was not determined for the clonally expanded peripheral T cells. After ivuxolimab, CD8+ T cells had more expanded clones than CD4+ T cells on average.

The chain was built from TRBV9 and TRBJ2-3, with the D segment identity uncertain. This sample comprised CD4+ or CD8+ T cells sorted from blood, obtained in a trial of the OX40 agonist ivuxolimab. The source is an adult with an advanced solid tumor such as melanoma, head and neck, liver or kidney cancer. In nucleotides, the sequence is TGTGCCAGCAGCGACACCTACAGCACAGATACGCAGTATTTT. Its translation is CASSDTYSTDTQYF.